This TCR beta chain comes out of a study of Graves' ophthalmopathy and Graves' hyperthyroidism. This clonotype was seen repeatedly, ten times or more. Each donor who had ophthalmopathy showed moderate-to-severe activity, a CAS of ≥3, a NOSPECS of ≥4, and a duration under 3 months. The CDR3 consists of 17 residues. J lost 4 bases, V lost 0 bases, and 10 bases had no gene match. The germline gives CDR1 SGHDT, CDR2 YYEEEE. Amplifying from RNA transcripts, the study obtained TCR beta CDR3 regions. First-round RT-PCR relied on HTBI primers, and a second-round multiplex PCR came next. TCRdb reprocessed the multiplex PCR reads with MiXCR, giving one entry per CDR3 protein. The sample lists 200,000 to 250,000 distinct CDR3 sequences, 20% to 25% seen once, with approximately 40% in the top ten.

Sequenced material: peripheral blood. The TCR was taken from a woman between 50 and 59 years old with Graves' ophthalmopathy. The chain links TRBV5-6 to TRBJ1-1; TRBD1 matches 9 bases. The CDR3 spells CASSLARGQGPSTEAFF. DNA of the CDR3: TGTGCCAGCAGCTTGGCCCGCGGACAGGGGCCCAGCACTGAAGCTTTCTTT.